This TCR beta chain was found in a study of beta chain features in type 1 diabetes. Study context: What patients shared with healthy donors was a similar profile of age, gender and cell yields. General study points: Junctions at VDJ sites from type 1 diabetes patients had fewer insertions and more deletions.

Blood was collected once per donor into heparin, averaging roughly 120 mL. The CDR3 totals 16 residues. Germline V gene data show CDR1 as SGHRS and CDR2 as YFSETQ. With 0 bases removed from V and 0 bases from J, the gap between germline ends came to 10 bases. In the case of this clone: Its specificity is unknown.

Every bit of the isolated RNA underwent reverse transcription, so sequencing read expressed TCRB transcripts. Data came from immunoSEQ multiplex PCR; TCRdb stores just in-frame clones and leaves some out. This sample yields some 360,000 clones, of which roughly a fifth are seen a single time; approximately 0.041% belongs to the top ten. This sequence joins TRBV5-1 and TRBJ2-4; D gene unclear. The specimen sequenced was naive CD4+ T cells from blood. The TCR comes from a woman under 30 in good health. CDR3 coding DNA: TGCGCCAGCAGCTTGGTTCCGGGTTTAGCCAAAAACATTCAGTACTTC. The encoded protein is CASSLVPGLAKNIQYF.